The T cell receptor beta chain under discussion was sequenced for a study of T cells in Graves' hyperthyroidism and ophthalmopathy. Study findings and constraints: Most thyroid clonotypes expanded above 0.001 appeared in blood too.

V was cut by 7 bases and J by 3 bases, with 13 bases left in between. This CDR3 is built from 13 residues. The germline V gene encodes CDR1 MNHNY and CDR2 SVGAGI (reference sequence). This clonotype appeared a few times. Its antigen remains unidentified. RNA transcripts gave rise to amplified TCR beta CDR3 regions. The study used the HTBI primer set for a first-round RT-PCR of the TCR CDR3. From the multiplex PCR reads, TCRdb called clonotypes with MiXCR, one entry per CDR3 protein. The sample has more than 550,000 distinct CDR3 sequences; nearly 45% are singletons. The sample comprised peripheral blood or thyroid tissue (not recorded which). The receptor was isolated from an adult man with Graves' disease, either hyperthyroidism or ophthalmopathy (not recorded which). The chain couples TRBV6-6 to TRBJ2-7, with D tentatively TRBD1 (6 bases). This chain's CDR3 is CASKGAGDYEQYF. CDR3 in DNA: TGTGCCAGCAAGGGAGCAGGGGACTACGAGCAGTACTTC.